The rows below give T cell receptor beta chains drawn from one sample of a study of Ad26.COV2.S vaccination and SARS-CoV-2 variants. Generated by immunoSEQ multiplex PCR, the TCRdb table keeps only in-frame clones and is missing some. Among some 370,000 clones, 83% were seen once, and the ten largest hold approximately 7.8%. The sample here was peripheral blood, taken in a trial of Ad26.COV2.S vaccine versus placebo. Receptors originate from a person aged 18-60 years who received the Ad26.COV2.S COVID-19 vaccine or a placebo. Each CDR3 is given with its conserved first and last residue. Each record gives: V gene, J gene, clone size, D gene, CDR3 protein, CDR3 DNA. The D gene is left open where the match is weak. Part of the rows lack a size; the others show once, few, many or a class for expanded clones.

>TRBV30|TRBJ2-2|few|NA
CAWSVNTGELFF
TGTGCCTGGAGTGTTAACACCGGGGAGCTGTTTTTT
>TRBV5-6|TRBJ2-7|NA|TRBD2
CASSQTSTGYEQYF
TGTGCCAGCAGCCAGACTAGCACTGGCTACGAGCAGTACTTC
>TRBV5-1|TRBJ2-7|NA|TRBD2
CASSLRTSGRTYEQYF
TGCGCCAGCAGCTTGCGGACTAGCGGGAGGACCTACGAGCAGTACTTC
>TRBV11-3|TRBJ1-1|NA|NA
CASSRIRGLNTEAFF
TGTGCCAGCAGCAGGATACGCGGTCTTAACACTGAAGCTTTCTTT
>TRBV18|TRBJ1-1|NA|NA
CASSPPEGLGSTEAFF
TGTGCCAGCTCACCACCGGAAGGGCTCGGGAGCACTGAAGCTTTCTTT
>TRBV6-2/TRBV6-3|TRBJ2-5|NA|TRBD2
CASSPPGGAQETQYF
TGTGCCAGCAGCCCCCCGGGGGGGGCCCAAGAGACCCAGTACTTC
>TRBV6-6|TRBJ2-2|few|NA
CASSFMNTGELFF
TGTGCCAGCAGTTTTATGAACACCGGGGAGCTGTTTTTT
>TRBV12-3/TRBV12-4|TRBJ1-3|few|NA
CASSLSSGNTIYF
TGTGCCAGCAGTTTAAGCTCTGGAAACACCATATATTTT
>TRBV9|TRBJ2-2|NA|NA
CASRGRTGELFF
TGTGCCAGCAGGGGACGGACCGGGGAGCTGTTTTTT
>TRBV4-3|TRBJ2-3|NA|TRBD1
CASSQATGVGTDTQYF
TGCGCCAGCAGCCAAGCAACAGGGGTCGGGACAGATACGCAGTATTTT
>TRBV29-1|TRBJ1-2|NA|NA
CTSRASNYGYTF
TGCACCTCCCGGGCTTCTAACTATGGCTACACCTTC
>TRBV29-1|TRBJ2-2|NA|NA
CSVRTDGELFF
TGCAGCGTAAGGACGGACGGGGAGCTGTTTTTT
>TRBV10-3|TRBJ2-1|NA|TRBD2
CAISDLADNEQFF
TGTGCCATCAGTGACCTAGCGGACAATGAGCAGTTCTTC
>TRBV7-2|TRBJ1-3|few|NA
CASSPDRINTIYF
TGTGCCAGCAGTCCCGACAGGATCAACACCATATATTTT
>TRBV7-8|TRBJ2-7|NA|NA
CASSSVRDFSSYEQYF
TGTGCCAGCAGCTCAGTCCGGGACTTTAGCTCCTACGAGCAGTACTTC
>TRBV19|TRBJ1-2|NA|TRBD1
CASSPGQGGYTF
TGTGCCAGTAGTCCCGGACAGGGCGGCTACACCTTC
>TRBV5-1|TRBJ1-1|NA|TRBD1
CASSLGVTGENTEAFF
TGCGCCAGCAGCTTGGGGGTGACAGGGGAGAACACTGAAGCTTTCTTT
>TRBV5-1|TRBJ2-1|NA|NA
CASSLQGSSYNEQFF
TGCGCCAGCAGCTTACAGGGAAGCTCCTACAATGAGCAGTTCTTC
>TRBV6-2/TRBV6-3|TRBJ1-5|NA|TRBD1
CASSYSGQGKEANQPQHF
TGTGCCAGCAGTTACTCGGGACAGGGGAAGGAGGCCAATCAGCCCCAGCATTTT
>TRBV10-3|TRBJ1-2|NA|NA
CAISVQERSGYTF
TGTGCCATCAGTGTCCAGGAGAGAAGTGGCTACACCTTC
>TRBV1|TRBJ1-1|NA|NA
CTSSPNPPGLNTEAFF
TGCACCAGCAGCCCCAACCCTCCCGGGTTAAACACTGAAGCTTTCTTT
>TRBV11-2|TRBJ1-4|NA|TRBD1
CASSLEGQGAATNEKLFF
TGTGCCAGCAGCTTAGAGGGACAGGGGGCCGCAACTAATGAAAAACTGTTTTTT
>TRBV6-5|TRBJ2-3|NA|NA
CASRRDSTDTQYF
TGTGCCAGCAGGAGAGACAGCACAGATACGCAGTATTTT
>TRBV24-1|TRBJ2-5|NA|TRBD2
CATSDPTSGSGETQYF
TGTGCCACCAGTGACCCTACTAGCGGGAGTGGAGAGACCCAGTACTTC
>TRBV7-9|TRBJ2-7|NA|TRBD2
CASSLRGGAYEQYF
TGTGCCAGCAGCCTTCGCGGGGGGGCCTACGAGCAGTACTTC
>TRBV11-3|TRBJ2-5|once|NA
CASSLKETQYF
TGTGCCAGCAGTTTGAAAGAGACCCAGTACTTC
>TRBV18|TRBJ2-3|NA|NA
CASQGPYTDTQYF
TGTGCCTCCCAAGGGCCGTACACAGATACGCAGTATTTT
>TRBV19|TRBJ1-2|NA|TRBD1
CASSMEKGQGLDGYTF
TGTGCCAGTAGTATGGAGAAGGGACAGGGGTTAGATGGCTACACCTTC
>TRBV6-1|TRBJ2-1|NA|NA
CASSEALWGGTWEQFF
TGTGCCAGCAGTGAAGCCCTTTGGGGGGGGACATGGGAGCAGTTCTTC
>TRBV10-3|TRBJ1-1|NA|NA
CATGGQMNTEAFF
TGTGCCACCGGCGGGCAGATGAACACTGAAGCTTTCTTT
>TRBV28|TRBJ1-4|NA|NA
CAIAMGEKLFF
TGTGCCATTGCGATGGGCGAAAAACTGTTTTTT
>TRBV4-3|TRBJ2-7|NA|NA
CASSQAGGFYSSYEQYF
TGCGCCAGCAGCCAAGCAGGAGGATTTTACTCCTCCTACGAGCAGTACTTC
>TRBV27|TRBJ2-5|NA|TRBD2
CASSILAGAQETQYF
TGTGCCAGCAGTATCTTAGCGGGGGCCCAAGAGACCCAGTACTTC
>TRBV27|TRBJ1-5|NA|NA
CASSEGSNQPQHF
TGTGCCAGCAGTGAGGGGTCCAATCAGCCCCAGCATTTT
>TRBV6-2/TRBV6-3|TRBJ2-3|NA|TRBD2
CASRLSGAPDTQYF
TGTGCCAGCCGCCTGAGCGGGGCCCCAGATACGCAGTATTTT
>TRBV29-1|TRBJ1-4|NA|NA
CSVEGAEKLFF
TGCAGCGTTGAAGGCGCAGAAAAACTGTTTTTT
>TRBV28|TRBJ1-6|NA|NA
CASSGGVSPLHF
TGTGCCAGCAGCGGGGGTGTTTCACCCCTCCACTTT
>TRBV19|TRBJ1-6|NA|NA
CASSIAQLAISPLHF
TGTGCCAGTAGTATAGCACAGCTCGCTATTTCACCCCTCCACTTT
>TRBV12-3/TRBV12-4|TRBJ1-2|NA|TRBD1
CASSMDRVRGYTF
TGTGCCAGCAGTATGGACAGGGTACGGGGCTACACCTTC
>TRBV7-9|TRBJ2-2|NA|NA
CASSLARAGELFF
TGTGCCAGCAGCTTAGCGAGGGCCGGGGAGCTGTTTTTT
>TRBV3-1/TRBV3-2|TRBJ2-7|NA|NA
CASSLGLISYEQYF
TGTGCCAGCAGCCTCGGACTAATCTCCTACGAGCAGTACTTC
>TRBV10-3|TRBJ1-2|NA|TRBD1
CAISEGQGAVSYGYTF
TGTGCCATCAGTGAAGGACAGGGGGCAGTATCCTATGGCTACACCTTC
>TRBV19|TRBJ1-6|NA|NA
CASTPDSYYNSPLHF
TGTGCCAGTACCCCGGACAGCTACTATAATTCACCCCTCCACTTT
>TRBV11-2|TRBJ1-4|NA|TRBD1
CASSLGIGGEWEKLFF
TGTGCCAGCAGCTTAGGGATAGGGGGCGAATGGGAAAAACTGTTTTTT
>TRBV9|TRBJ1-2|NA|TRBD1
CASSVGYRGHNGYTF
TGTGCCAGCAGCGTAGGTTACAGGGGGCACAATGGCTACACCTTC
>TRBV23-1|TRBJ1-6|NA|TRBD1
CASSRTGRAYNSPLHF
TGCGCCAGCAGCCGGACAGGGCGAGCCTATAATTCACCCCTCCACTTT
>TRBV7-9|TRBJ2-5|NA|TRBD1
CASSSGQGGLQTQYF
TGTGCCAGCAGCTCCGGACAGGGCGGGCTGCAGACCCAGTACTTC
>TRBV7-2|TRBJ2-7|NA|TRBD1
CASSLGFGQATYEQYF
TGTGCCAGCAGCTTAGGGTTCGGACAGGCGACCTACGAGCAGTACTTC
>TRBV29-1|TRBJ2-1|NA|TRBD2
CSVEGTSGASNEQFF
TGCAGCGTTGAAGGAACTAGCGGGGCTTCAAATGAGCAGTTCTTC
>TRBV11-1|TRBJ2-5|once|TRBD2
CASSFGTSGRRETQYF
TGTGCCAGCAGTTTCGGGACTAGCGGGAGAAGGGAGACCCAGTACTTC
>TRBV5-6|TRBJ2-7|NA|NA
CASSPVGGEQYF
TGTGCCAGCAGCCCCGTTGGGGGAGAGCAGTACTTC
>TRBV7-3|TRBJ2-2|NA|NA
CASSLFFNTGELFF
TGTGCCAGCAGCTTATTCTTCAACACCGGGGAGCTGTTTTTT
>TRBV6-5|TRBJ1-5|NA|NA
CASSYSQGGQPQHF
TGTGCCAGCAGTTACTCACAGGGCGGTCAGCCCCAGCATTTT
>TRBV5-5|TRBJ1-3|few|NA
CASSLVQGIKGNTIYF
TGTGCCAGCAGCTTGGTACAGGGAATTAAGGGAAACACCATATATTTT
>TRBV4-2|TRBJ2-1|NA|NA
CASSQDRGTYNEQFF
TGTGCCAGCAGCCAAGACAGGGGCACCTACAATGAGCAGTTCTTC
>TRBV4-2|TRBJ2-1|NA|NA
CASSQPDAGEQFF
TGTGCCAGCAGCCAGCCGGACGCCGGGGAGCAGTTCTTC
>TRBV5-1|TRBJ2-7|NA|NA
CASSLESLGYGQYF
TGCGCCAGCAGCTTGGAAAGTCTGGGGTACGGGCAGTACTTC
>TRBV2|TRBJ1-2|once|TRBD1
CASPSPGQGEGYTF
TGTGCCAGCCCCTCCCCGGGACAGGGGGAAGGCTACACCTTC
>TRBV5-1|TRBJ2-3|NA|TRBD1
CASSHDRGLDTQYF
TGCGCCAGCAGCCATGACAGGGGGCTAGATACGCAGTATTTT
>TRBV10-2|TRBJ1-6|NA|NA
CASRETPNNSPLHF
TGCGCCAGCAGGGAGACGCCTAATAATTCACCCCTCCACTTT